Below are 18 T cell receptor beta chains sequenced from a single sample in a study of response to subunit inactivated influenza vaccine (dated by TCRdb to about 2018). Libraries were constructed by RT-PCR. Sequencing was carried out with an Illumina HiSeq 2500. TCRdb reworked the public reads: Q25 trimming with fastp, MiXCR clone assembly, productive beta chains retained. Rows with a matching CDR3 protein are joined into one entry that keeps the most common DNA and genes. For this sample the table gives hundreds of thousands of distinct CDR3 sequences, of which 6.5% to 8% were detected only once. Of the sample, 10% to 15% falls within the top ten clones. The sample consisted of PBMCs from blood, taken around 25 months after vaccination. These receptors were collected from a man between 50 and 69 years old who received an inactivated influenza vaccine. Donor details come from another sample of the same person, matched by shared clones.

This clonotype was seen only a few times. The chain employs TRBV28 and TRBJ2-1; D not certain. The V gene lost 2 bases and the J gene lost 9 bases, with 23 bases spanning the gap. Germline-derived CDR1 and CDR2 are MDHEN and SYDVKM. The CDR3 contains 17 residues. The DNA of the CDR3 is TGTGCCAGCAGTTTAGGGTGGATGAAGACGTTGCGCAGTGAGCAGTTCTTC. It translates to CASSLGWMKTLRSEQFF.

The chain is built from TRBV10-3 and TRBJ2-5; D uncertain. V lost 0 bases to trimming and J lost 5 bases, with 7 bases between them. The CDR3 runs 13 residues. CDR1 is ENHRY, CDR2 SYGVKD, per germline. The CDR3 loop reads CAISESLMETQYF. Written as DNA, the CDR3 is TGTGCCATCAGTGAGTCGCTGATGGAGACCCAGTACTTC.

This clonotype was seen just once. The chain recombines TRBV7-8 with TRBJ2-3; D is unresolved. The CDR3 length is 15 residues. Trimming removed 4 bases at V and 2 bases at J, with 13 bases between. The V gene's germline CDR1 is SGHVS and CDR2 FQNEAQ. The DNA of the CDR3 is TGTGCCAGCAGCTCAACTCGGGCGGACACAGATACGCAGTATTTT. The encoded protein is CASSSTRADTDTQYF.

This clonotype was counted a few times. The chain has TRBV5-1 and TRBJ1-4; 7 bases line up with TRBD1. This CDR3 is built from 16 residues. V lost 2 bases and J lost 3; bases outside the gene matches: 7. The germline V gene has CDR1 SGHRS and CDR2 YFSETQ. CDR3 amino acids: CASSFYDRESNEKLFF. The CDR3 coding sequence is TGCGCCAGCAGCTTCTACGACAGGGAGTCTAATGAAAAACTGTTTTTT.

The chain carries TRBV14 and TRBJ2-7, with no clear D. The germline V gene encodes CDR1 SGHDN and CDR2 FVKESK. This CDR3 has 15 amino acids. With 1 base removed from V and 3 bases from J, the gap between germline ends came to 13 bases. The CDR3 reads CASSQGFGRDYEQYF. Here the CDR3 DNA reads TGTGCCAGCAGCCAAGGCTTCGGCCGAGACTACGAGCAGTACTTC.

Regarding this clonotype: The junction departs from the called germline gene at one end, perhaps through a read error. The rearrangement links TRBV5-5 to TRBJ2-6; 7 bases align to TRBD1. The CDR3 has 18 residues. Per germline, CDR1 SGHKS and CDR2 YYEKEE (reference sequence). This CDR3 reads CASSSRDSRFSGANDLTF. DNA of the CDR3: TGTGCCAGCAGCTCCCGGGACAGCAGATTCTCTGGGGCCAACGACCTGACTTTC. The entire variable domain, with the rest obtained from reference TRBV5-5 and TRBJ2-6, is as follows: DAGVTQSPTHLIKTRGQQVTLRCSPISGHKSVSWYQQVLGQGPQFIFQYYEKEERGRGNFPDRFSARQFPNYSSELNVNALLLGDSALYLCASSSRDSRFSGANDLTFGAGSRLTVL.

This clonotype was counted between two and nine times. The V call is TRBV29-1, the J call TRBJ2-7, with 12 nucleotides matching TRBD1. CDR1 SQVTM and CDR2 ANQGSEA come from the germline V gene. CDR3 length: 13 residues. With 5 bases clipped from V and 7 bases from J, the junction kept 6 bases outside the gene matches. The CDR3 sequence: CSVQGQGAWEQYF. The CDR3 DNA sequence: TGCAGCGTTCAGGGACAGGGGGCTTGGGAGCAGTACTTC.

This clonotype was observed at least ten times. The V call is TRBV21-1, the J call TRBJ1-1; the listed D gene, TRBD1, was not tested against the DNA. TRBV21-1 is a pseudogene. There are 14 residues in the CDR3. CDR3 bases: TGTGCCAGCAGCAATGCGGTGGGGCACACTGAAGCTTTCTTT. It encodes CASSNAVGHTEAFF.

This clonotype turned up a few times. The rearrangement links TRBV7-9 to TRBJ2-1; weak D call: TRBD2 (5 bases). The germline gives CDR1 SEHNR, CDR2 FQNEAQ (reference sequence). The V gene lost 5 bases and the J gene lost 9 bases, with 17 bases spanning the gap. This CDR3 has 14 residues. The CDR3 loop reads CASSRLSPRGEQFF. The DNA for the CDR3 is TGTGCCAGCAGCCGACTTTCCCCCCGGGGTGAGCAGTTCTTC.

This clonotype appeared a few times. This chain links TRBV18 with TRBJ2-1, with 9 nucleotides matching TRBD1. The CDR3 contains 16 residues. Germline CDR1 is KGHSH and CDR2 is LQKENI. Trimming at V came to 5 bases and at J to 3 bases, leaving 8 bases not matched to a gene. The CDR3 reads CASSRGTGTLYNEQFF. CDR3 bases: TGTGCCAGCTCAAGAGGGACAGGGACTCTCTACAATGAGCAGTTCTTC.

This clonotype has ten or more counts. CDR3: CSAKRTGETQYF. For the CDR3, the DNA is TGCAGCGCTAAAAGGACAGGGGAGACCCAGTACTTC. The chain combines TRBV29-1 with TRBJ2-5; 8 positions agree with TRBD1. The CDR3 is 12 amino acids. CDR1 and CDR2 (germline): SQVTM, ANQGSEA. V lost 7 bases to trimming and J lost 5 bases; unmatched junction nucleotides: 6.

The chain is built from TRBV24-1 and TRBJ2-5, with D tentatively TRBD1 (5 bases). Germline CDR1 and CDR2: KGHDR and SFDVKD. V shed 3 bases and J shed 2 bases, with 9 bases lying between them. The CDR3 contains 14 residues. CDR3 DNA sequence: TGTGCCACCAGTGATCGACAGTTTCAAGAGACCCAGTACTTC. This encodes CATSDRQFQETQYF.

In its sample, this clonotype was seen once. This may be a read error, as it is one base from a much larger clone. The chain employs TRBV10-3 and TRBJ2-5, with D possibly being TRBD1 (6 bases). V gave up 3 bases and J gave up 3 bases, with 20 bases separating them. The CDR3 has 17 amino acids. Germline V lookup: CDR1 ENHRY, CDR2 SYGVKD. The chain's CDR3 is CAISDRGGSEKKETQYF. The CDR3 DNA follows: TGTGCCATCAGTGACCGAGGGGGTAGCGAGAAAAAAGAGACCCAGTACTTC.

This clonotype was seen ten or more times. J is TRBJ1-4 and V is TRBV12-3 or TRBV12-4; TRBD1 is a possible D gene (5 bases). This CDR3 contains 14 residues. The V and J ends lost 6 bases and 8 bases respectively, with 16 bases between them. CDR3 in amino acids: CASRGDLTEEKLFF. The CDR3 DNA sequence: TGTGCCAGCAGGGGGGACCTAACGGAGGAAAAACTGTTTTTT.

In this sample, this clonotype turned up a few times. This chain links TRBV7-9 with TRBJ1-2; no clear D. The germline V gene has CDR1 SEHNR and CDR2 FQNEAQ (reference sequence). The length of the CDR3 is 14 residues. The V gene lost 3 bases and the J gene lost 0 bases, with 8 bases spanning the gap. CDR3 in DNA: TGTGCCAGCAGCTTCGGCATGCCTAACTATGGCTACACCTTC. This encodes CASSFGMPNYGYTF.

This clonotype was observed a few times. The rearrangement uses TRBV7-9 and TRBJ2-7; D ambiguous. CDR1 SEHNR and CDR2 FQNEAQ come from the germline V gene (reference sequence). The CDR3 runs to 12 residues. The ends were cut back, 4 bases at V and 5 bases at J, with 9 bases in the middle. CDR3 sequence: CASSSGVDEQYF. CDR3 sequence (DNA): TGTGCCAGCAGCTCGGGTGTTGACGAGCAGTACTTC.

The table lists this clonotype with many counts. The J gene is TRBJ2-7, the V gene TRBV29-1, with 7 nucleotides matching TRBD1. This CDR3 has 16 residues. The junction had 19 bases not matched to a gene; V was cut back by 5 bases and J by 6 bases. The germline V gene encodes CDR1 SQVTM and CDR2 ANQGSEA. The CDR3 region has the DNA TGCAGCGTTCTACTTCTCGGAGGACAGGCCTTTTCCGAGCAGTACTTC. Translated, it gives CSVLLLGGQAFSEQYF.

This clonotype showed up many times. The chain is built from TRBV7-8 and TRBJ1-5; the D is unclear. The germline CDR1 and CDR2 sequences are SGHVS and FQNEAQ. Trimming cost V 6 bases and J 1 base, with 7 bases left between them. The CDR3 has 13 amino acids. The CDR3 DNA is TGTGCCAGCAGGAAGGGAAGCAATCAGCCCCAGCATTTT. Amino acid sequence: CASRKGSNQPQHF.